These 7 T cell receptor beta chains share one sample of origin, sequenced in a study of Graves' ophthalmopathy and Graves' hyperthyroidism. Amplification of TCR beta CDR3 regions used RNA transcripts. An initial RT-PCR round employing HTBI primers preceded a second-round multiplex PCR. TCRdb reanalysed the multiplex PCR reads using MiXCR and keeps one entry per CDR3 protein. The sample yields a few hundred thousand distinct CDR3 sequences, 17% seen once. Sample: peripheral blood. Source of these receptors: an adult woman with stable Graves' hyperthyroidism.

This clonotype came up many times. The genes are TRBV25-1 and TRBJ2-2, with D maybe TRBD2 (7 bases). Trimming cost V 1 base and J 5 bases, with 11 bases left between them. The CDR3 contains 15 residues. Germline CDR1 and CDR2: MGHDK and SYGVNS. The DNA of the CDR3 is TGTGCCAGCAGTGAATTAGGGGGGGCGACCGGGGAGCTGTTTTTT. Its protein product is CASSELGGATGELFF.

This clonotype was seen at least ten times. V usage is TRBV7-6 and J usage is TRBJ1-1; no clear D gene. The CDR3 runs 15 residues. Germline values: CDR1 SGHVS, CDR2 FNYEAQ. Trimming left V 1 base short and J 1 base short, with 10 bases between. The CDR3 loop reads CASSLVWHGNTEAFF. In DNA, the CDR3 is TGTGCCAGCAGCTTAGTGTGGCACGGGAACACTGAAGCTTTCTTT.

This clonotype was counted ten times or more. This sequence joins TRBV20-1 and TRBJ1-1; no firm D call. The germline V gene encodes CDR1 DFQATT and CDR2 SNEGSKA (reference sequence). The V gene lost 1 base and the J gene lost 6 bases, with 12 bases spanning the gap. The CDR3 covers 13 residues. CDR3 region: CSARARGGAEAFF. The CDR3 DNA reads TGCAGTGCTAGAGCCCGGGGTGGGGCTGAAGCTTTCTTT.

For the CDR3, the DNA is TGTGCCACCCAGGACAGTCGACTAGCGGGGGAGACCCAGTACTTC. Protein product: CATQDSRLAGETQYF. The chain uses TRBV6-1 and TRBJ2-5, with 11 bases identical to TRBD2. The V segment lost 10 bases and the J segment 5 bases; nucleotides outside the gene matches: 12. Germline V gene lookup returns CDR1 MNHNS and CDR2 SASEGT. The CDR3 contains 15 residues.

There are many counts of this clonotype. The V gene is TRBV4-2, the J gene TRBJ2-7, with D possibly matching TRBD1 (7 bases). Trimming took off 2 bases at V and 0 bases at J, with 23 bases between the two ends. Per the germline V gene, CDR1 is LGHNA and CDR2 is YNFKEQ. This CDR3 is 19 amino acids long. The CDR3 nucleotides read TGTGCCAGCAGCCAATTTTTTGGGGGGCTGGACAGGTTCTCCTACGAGCAGTACTTC. It translates to CASSQFFGGLDRFSYEQYF.

This clonotype occurred many times. The genes are TRBV28 and TRBJ2-5, with D possibly TRBD1 on 5 matching bases. Germline assignment: CDR1 MDHEN and CDR2 SYDVKM. V was clipped by 6 bases and J by 5 bases, with 13 bases between them. The CDR3 is 13 residues long. The CDR3 region is CASSQSGLETQYF. The CDR3 region has the DNA TGTGCCAGCAGCCAATCAGGGTTGGAGACCCAGTACTTC. Full variable domain (missing parts from reference TRBV28 and TRBJ2-5): DVKVTQSSRYLVKRTGEKVFLECVQDMDHENMFWYRQDPGLGLRLIYFSYDVKMKEKGDIPEGYSVSREKKERFSLILESASTNQTSMYLCASSQSGLETQYFGPGTRLLVL.

A word on this clonotype: A clone one base away is much larger, so this may be a read error. The chain combines TRBV7-3 with TRBJ2-1; 10 bases align to TRBD2. The germline V gene has CDR1 SGHTA and CDR2 FQGTGA. The CDR3 is 15 residues long. CDR3 sequence (DNA): TGTGCCAGCAGCTCTGGACTAGCGGCGTACAATGGGCAGTTCTTC. Translation gives CASSSGLAAYNGQFF.